This TCR beta chain is drawn from a study of blood T cell repertoires in COVID-19. Trimming cost V 0 bases and J 7 bases, with 15 bases left between them. The germline V gene has CDR1 LGHNA and CDR2 YNFKEQ. This CDR3 is 15 amino acids long. In the authors' methods: Estimation of nucleated cell counts relied on the amplification of reference gene primers. Assay used: immunoSEQ multiplex PCR; TCRdb lists only in-frame clones, some missing. V and J calls and clone size come straight from that table; D and trimming were deduced from the DNA. The repertoire consists of 150,000 to 200,000 clones, with about nine tenths occurring once and the leading ten covering around 2.1%. Ages ranged from roughly 18 to 100 years, with residence in fewer than 25 US areas.

V and J are TRBV4-2 and TRBJ1-2, with a weak D call TRBD1 (6 bases). Sequencing used PBMCs or T cells enriched from blood (not recorded which). The receptor comes from a woman aged 25 to 39 who had recovered from COVID-19. The CDR3 loop is CASSQDLSQGFGYTF. Here the CDR3 DNA reads TGTGCCAGCAGCCAAGATCTAAGCCAGGGGTTTGGCTACACCTTC.